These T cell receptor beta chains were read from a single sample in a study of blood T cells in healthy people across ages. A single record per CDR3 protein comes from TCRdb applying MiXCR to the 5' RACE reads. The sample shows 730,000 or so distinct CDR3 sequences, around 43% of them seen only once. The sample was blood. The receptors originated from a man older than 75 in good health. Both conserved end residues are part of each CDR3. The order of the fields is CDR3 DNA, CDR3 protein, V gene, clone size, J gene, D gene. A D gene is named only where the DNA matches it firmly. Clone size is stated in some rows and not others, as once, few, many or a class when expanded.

cdr3_nt: TGTGCCAGCAGCCAAGGACTACAGGGAGGGGCGAACACCGGGGAGCTGTTTTTT
cdr3_aa: CASSQGLQGGANTGELFF
v_call: TRBV3-1
clone_size: .
j_call: TRBJ2-2
d_call: .

cdr3_nt: TGTGCCAGCAGCTCCTCGGGGGTTCGGGAGACCCAGTACTTC
cdr3_aa: CASSSSGVRETQYF
v_call: TRBV11-2
clone_size: many
j_call: TRBJ2-5
d_call: .

cdr3_nt: TGTGCCAGCAGTCTCCGACAGGCCACCTACGAGCAGTACTTC
cdr3_aa: CASSLRQATYEQYF
v_call: TRBV27
clone_size: many
j_call: TRBJ2-7
d_call: .

cdr3_nt: TGCAGTGCTGTGCCACAGGGGGCCAAAAACATTCAGTACTTC
cdr3_aa: CSAVPQGAKNIQYF
v_call: TRBV20-1
clone_size: few
j_call: TRBJ2-4
d_call: TRBD1

cdr3_nt: TGTGCCTGGAGCCGGTCATACTACGAGCAGTACTTC
cdr3_aa: CAWSRSYYEQYF
v_call: TRBV30
clone_size: .
j_call: TRBJ2-7
d_call: .

cdr3_nt: TGTGCCAGCAGCGTTCGAAGCGGGGGCCCGATTAGCACAGATACGCAGTATTTT
cdr3_aa: CASSVRSGGPISTDTQYF
v_call: TRBV4-2
clone_size: .
j_call: TRBJ2-3
d_call: TRBD2

cdr3_nt: TGTGCCAGCAGTTTGACTAGCGGGGGAGATACGCAGTATTTT
cdr3_aa: CASSLTSGGDTQYF
v_call: TRBV12-3/TRBV12-4
clone_size: .
j_call: TRBJ2-3
d_call: TRBD2

cdr3_nt: TGTGCCAGCGGAGACGGACAGGTCCGCGAGCAGTACTTC
cdr3_aa: CASGDGQVREQYF
v_call: TRBV9
clone_size: .
j_call: TRBJ2-7
d_call: TRBD1

cdr3_nt: TGCAGTGCTTCCCGTCTAGCGGGAGAGCAAGATACGCAGTATTTT
cdr3_aa: CSASRLAGEQDTQYF
v_call: TRBV20-1
clone_size: few
j_call: TRBJ2-3
d_call: TRBD2

cdr3_nt: TGTGCCAGCAGCGAACAGGGAACCTATAATTCACCCCTCCACTTT
cdr3_aa: CASSEQGTYNSPLHF
v_call: TRBV9
clone_size: .
j_call: TRBJ1-6
d_call: .

cdr3_nt: TGTGCCAGCAGCCCTAGTCAGGGGGGTTCCGACGAGCAGTACTTC
cdr3_aa: CASSPSQGGSDEQYF
v_call: TRBV9
clone_size: .
j_call: TRBJ2-7
d_call: .

cdr3_nt: TGTGCCAGCAGCCAAAAGCTACTAGCGGTCGGCACAGATACGCAGTATTTT
cdr3_aa: CASSQKLLAVGTDTQYF
v_call: TRBV4-2
clone_size: few
j_call: TRBJ2-3
d_call: TRBD2

cdr3_nt: TGTGCCAGCAGCTTATCCAGCCTAAGCCTTCAAGAGACCCAGTACTTC
cdr3_aa: CASSLSSLSLQETQYF
v_call: TRBV7-8
clone_size: few
j_call: TRBJ2-5
d_call: .